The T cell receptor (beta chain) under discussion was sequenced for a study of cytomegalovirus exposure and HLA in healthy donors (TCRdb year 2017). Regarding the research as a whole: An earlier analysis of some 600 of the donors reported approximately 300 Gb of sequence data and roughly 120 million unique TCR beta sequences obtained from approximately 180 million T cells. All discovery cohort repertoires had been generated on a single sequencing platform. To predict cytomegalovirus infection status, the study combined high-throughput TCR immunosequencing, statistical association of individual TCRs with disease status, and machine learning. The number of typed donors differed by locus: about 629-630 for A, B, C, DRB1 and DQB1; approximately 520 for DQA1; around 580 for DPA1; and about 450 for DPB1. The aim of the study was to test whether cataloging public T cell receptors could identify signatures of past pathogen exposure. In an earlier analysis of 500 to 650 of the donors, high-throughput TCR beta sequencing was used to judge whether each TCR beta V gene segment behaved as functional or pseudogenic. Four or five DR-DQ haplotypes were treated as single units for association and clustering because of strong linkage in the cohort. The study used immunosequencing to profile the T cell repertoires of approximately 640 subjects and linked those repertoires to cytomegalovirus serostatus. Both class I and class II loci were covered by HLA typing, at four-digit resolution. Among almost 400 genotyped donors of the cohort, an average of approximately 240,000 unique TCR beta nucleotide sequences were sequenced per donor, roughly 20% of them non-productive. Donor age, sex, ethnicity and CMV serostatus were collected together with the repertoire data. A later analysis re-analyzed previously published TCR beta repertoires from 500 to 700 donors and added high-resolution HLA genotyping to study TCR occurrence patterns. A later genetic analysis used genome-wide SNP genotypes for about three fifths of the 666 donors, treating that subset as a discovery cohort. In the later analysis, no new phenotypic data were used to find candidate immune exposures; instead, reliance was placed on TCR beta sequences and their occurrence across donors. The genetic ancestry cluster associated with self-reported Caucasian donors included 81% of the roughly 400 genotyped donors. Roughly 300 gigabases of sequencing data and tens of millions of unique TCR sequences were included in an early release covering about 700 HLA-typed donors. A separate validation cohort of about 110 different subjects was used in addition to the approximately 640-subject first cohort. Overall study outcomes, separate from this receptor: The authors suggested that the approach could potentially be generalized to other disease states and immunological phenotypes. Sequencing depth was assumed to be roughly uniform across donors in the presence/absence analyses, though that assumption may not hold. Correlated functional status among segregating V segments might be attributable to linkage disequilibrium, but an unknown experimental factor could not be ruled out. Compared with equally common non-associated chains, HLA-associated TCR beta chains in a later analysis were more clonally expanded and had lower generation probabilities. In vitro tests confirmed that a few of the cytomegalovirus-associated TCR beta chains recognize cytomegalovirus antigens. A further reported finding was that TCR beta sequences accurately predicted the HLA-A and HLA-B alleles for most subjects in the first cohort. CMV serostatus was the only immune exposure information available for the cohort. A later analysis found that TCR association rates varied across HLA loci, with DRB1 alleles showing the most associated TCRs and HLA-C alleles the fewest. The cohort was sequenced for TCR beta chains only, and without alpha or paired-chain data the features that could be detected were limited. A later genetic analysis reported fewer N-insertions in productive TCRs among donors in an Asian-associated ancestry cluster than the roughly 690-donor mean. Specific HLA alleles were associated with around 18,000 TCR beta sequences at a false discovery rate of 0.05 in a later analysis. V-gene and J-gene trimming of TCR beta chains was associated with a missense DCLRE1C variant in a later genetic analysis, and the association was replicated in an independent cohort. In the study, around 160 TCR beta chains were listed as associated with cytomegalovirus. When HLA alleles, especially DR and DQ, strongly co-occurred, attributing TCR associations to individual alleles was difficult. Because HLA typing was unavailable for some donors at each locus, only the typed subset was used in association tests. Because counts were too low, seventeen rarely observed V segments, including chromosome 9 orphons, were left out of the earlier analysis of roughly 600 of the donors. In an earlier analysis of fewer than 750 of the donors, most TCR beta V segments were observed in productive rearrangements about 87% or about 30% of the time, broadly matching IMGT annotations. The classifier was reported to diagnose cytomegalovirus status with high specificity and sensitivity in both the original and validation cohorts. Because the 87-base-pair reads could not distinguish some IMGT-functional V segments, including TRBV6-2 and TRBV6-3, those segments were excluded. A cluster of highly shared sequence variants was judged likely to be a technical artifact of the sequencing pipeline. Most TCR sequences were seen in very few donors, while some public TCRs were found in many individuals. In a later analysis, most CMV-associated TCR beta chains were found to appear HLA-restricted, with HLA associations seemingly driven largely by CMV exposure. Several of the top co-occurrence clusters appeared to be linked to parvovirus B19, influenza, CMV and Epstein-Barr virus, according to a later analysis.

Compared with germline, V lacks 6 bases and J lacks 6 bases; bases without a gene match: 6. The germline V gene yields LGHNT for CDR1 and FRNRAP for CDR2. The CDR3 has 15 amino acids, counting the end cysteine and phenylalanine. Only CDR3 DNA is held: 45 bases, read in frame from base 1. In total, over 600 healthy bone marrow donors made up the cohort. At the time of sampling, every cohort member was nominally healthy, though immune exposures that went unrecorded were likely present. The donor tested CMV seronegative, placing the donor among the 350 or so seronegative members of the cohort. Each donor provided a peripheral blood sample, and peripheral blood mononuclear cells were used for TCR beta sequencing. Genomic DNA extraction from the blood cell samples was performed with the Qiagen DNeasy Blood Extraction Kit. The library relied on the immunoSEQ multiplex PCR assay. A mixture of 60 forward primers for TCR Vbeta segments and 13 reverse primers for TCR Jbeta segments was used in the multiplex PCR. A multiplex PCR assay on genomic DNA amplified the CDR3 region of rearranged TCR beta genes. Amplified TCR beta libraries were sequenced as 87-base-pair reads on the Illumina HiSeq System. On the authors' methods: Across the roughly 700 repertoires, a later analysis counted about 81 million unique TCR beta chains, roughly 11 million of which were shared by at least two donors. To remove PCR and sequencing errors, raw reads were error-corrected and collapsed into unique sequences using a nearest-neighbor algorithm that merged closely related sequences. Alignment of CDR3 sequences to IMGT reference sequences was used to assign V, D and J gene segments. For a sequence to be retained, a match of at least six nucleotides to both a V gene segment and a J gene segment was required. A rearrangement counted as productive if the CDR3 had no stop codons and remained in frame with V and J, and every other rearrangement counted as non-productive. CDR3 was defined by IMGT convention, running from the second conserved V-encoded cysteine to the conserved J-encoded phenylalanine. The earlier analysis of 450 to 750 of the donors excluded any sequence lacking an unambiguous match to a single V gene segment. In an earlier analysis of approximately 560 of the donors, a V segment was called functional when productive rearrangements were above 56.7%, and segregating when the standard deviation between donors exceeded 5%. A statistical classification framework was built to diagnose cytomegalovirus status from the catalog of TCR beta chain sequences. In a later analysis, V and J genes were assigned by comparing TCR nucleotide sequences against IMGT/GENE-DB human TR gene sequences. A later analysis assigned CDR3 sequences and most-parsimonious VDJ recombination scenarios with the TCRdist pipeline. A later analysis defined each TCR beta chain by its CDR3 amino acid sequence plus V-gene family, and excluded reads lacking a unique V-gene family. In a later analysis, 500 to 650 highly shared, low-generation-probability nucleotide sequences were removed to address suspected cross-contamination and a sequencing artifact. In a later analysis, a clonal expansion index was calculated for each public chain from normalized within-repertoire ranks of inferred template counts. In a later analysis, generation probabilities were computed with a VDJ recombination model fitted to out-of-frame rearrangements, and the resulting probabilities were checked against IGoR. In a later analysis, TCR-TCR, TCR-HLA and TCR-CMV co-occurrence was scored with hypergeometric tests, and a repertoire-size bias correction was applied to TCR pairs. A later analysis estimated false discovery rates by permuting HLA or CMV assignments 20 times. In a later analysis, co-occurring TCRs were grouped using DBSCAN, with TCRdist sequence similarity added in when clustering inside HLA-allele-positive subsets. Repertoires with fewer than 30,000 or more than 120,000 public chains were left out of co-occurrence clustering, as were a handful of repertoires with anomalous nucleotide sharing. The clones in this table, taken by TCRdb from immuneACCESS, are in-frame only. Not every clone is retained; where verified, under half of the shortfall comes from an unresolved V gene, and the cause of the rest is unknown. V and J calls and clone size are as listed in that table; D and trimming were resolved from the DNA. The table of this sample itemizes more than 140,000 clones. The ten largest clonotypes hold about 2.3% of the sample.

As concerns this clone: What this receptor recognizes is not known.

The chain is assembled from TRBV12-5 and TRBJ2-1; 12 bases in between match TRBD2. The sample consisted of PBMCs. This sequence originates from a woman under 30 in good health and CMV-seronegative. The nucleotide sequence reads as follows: TGTGCTAGTGGGCTAGCGGGAGGGGGTGGCAATGAGCAGTTCTTC. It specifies CASGLAGGGGNEQFF.